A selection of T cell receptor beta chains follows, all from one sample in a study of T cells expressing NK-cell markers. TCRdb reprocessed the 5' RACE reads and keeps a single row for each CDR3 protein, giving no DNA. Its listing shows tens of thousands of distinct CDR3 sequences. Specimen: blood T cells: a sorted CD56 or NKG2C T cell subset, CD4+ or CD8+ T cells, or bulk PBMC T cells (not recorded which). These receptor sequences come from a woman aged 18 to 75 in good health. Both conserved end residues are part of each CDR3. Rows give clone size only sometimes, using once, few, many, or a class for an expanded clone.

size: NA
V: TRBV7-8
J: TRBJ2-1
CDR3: CASSLDGGTSEQFF

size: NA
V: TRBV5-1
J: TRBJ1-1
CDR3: CASSLRGRDMDTEAFF

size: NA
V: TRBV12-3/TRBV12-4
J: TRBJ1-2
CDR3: CASNQGRSDVGYTF

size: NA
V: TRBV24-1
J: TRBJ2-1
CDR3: CATSDFLQGSYNEQFF

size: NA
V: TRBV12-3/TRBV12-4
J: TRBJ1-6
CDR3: CASNRDRDAYNSPLHF

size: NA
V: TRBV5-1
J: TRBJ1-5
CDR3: CASSLAGTGNQPQHF

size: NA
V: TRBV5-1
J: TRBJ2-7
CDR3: CASSVPGQTYEQYF

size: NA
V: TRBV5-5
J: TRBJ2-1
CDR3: CASSLARLAIDEQFF

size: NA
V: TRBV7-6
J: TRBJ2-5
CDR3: CASSLGTGTETQYF

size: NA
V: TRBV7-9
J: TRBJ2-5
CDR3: CASSLEGPWETQYF

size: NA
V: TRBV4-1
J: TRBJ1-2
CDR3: CASSQDSTALDYGYTF

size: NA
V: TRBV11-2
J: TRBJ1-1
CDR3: CASSLDAGNTEAFF

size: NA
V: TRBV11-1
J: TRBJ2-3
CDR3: CASSQISTDTQYF

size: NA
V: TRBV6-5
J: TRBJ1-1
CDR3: CASSYVRDTEAFF

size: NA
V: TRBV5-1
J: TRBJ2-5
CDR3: CASSLYPGSQETQYF

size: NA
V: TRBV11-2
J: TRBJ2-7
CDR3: CASSLDRAYEQYF

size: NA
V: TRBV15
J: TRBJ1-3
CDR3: CATSRSTDISGNTIYF

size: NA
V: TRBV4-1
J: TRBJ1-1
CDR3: CASSPYPANTEAFF

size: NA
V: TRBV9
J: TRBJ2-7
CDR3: CASRGQGTEQYF

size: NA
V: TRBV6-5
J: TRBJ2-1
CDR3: CASSYGRGDGGNEQFF

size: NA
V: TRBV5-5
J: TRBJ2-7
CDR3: CASSYRQGDSYEQYF

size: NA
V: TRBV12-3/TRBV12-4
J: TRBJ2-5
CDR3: CASSLGLEQETQYF

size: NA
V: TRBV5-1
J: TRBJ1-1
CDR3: CASSPRQGQNTEAFF

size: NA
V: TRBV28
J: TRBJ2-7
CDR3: CASSLGGGPTYYLDYEQYF

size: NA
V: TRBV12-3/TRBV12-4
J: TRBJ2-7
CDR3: CASSFPPQEQYF

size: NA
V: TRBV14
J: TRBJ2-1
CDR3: CASSQDPAGVTEQFF

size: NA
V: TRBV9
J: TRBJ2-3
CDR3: CASSVDFSGGTDTQYF

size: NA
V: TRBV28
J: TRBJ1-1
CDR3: CASNPGRTEAFF

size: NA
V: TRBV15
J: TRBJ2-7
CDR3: CATSNKQGRTYEQYF

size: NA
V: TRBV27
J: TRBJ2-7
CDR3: CASSSDAPGTGPSYEQYF

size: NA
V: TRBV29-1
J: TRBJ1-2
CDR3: CSVAGTGDGYTF

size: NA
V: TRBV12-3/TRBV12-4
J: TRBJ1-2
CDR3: CASSPGTGHNTF

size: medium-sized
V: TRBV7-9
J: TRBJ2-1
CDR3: CASRPKYNEQFF

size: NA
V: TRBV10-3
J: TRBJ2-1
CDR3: CAISDLPGPNEQFF

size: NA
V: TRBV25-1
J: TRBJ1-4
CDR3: CASSRGRGEKLFF

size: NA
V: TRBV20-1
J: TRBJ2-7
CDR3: CSARARDRGPYEQYF

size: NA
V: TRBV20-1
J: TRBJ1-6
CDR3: CSAREGDWDLPLHF

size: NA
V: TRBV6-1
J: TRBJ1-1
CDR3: CASARTGLAEAFF

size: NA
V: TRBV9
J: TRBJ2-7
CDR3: CASSVWDGSYEQYF

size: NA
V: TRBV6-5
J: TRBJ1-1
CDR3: CASSYSNNLNTEAFF

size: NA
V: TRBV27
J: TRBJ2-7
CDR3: CASSLSGPPYEQYF

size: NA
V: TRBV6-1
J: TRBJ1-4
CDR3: CASSDRDREETNEKLFF

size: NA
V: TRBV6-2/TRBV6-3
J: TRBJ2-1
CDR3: CASSALRDRVNEQFF

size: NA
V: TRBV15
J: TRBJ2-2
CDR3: CATSRDLTGFGELFF

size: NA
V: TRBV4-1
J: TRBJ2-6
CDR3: CASSQEKAGAGANVLTF

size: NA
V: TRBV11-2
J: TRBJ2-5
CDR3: CASSSPETQYF

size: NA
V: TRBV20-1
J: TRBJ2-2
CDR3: CSASLAGGGQGHPTGELFF

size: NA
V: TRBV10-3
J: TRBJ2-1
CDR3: CAISEMAKDYPLHEQFF

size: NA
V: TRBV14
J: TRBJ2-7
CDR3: CASSQDPLAGSTYEQYF

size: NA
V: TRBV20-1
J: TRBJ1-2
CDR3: CSAPWTGGLDYGYTF

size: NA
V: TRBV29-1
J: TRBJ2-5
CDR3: CSVEDLAGKETQYF

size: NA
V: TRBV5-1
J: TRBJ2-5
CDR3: CASSLLGQETQYF

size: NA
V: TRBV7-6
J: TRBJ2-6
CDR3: CASSSSWGNANVLTF

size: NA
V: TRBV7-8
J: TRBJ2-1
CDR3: CASSVYSRVNEQFF

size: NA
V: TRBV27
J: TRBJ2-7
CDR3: CASQIGQGINEQYF

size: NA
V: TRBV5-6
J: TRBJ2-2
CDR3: CASSLSSLNTGELFF

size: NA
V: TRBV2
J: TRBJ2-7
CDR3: CASVKGRGYYEQYF

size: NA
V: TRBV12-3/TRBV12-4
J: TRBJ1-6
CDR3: CASSFPGLPLHF

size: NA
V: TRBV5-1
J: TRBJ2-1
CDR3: CASSLGLAGVYEQFF

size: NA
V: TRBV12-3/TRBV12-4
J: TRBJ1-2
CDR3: CASSFFAGGNNYGYTF